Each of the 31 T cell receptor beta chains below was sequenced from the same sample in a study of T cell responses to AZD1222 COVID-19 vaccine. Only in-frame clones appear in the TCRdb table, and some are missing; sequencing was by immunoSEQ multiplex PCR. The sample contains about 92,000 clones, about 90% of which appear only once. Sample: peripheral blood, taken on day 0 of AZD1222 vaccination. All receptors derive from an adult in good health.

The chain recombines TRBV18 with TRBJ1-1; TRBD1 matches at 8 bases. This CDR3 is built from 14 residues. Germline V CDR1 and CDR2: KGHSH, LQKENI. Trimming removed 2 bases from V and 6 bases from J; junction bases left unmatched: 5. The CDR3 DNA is TGTGCCAGCTCACCAACCGGACAGGGATCTGAAGCTTTCTTT. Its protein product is CASSPTGQGSEAFF.

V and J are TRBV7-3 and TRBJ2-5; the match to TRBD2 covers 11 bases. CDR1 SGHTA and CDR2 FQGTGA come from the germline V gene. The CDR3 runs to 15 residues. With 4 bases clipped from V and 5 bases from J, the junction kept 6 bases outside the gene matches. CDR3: CASSSSTSGVETQYF. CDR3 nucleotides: TGTGCCAGCAGCTCGTCGACTAGCGGGGTTGAGACCCAGTACTTC. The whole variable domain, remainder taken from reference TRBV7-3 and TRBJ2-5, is GAGVSQTPSNKVTEKGKYVELRCDPISGHTALYWYRQSLGQGPEFLIYFQGTGAADDSGLPNDRFFAVRPEGSVSTLKIQRTERGDSAVYLCASSSSTSGVETQYFGPGTRLLVL.

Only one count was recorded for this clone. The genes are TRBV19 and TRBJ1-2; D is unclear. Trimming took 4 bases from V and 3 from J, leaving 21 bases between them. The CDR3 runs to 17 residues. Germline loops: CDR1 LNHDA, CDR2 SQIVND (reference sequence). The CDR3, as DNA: TGTGCCAGTAGTAGACCTCTAGGTCGGGCGGGTGACTATGGCTACACCTTC. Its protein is CASSRPLGRAGDYGYTF.

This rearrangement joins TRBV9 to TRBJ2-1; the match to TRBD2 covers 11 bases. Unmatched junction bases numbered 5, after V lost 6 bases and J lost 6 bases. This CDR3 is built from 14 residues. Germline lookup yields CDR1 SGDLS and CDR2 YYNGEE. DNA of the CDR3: TGTGCCAGCAACCTAGCGGGAGGCCGCAATGAGCAGTTCTTC. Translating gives CASNLAGGRNEQFF.

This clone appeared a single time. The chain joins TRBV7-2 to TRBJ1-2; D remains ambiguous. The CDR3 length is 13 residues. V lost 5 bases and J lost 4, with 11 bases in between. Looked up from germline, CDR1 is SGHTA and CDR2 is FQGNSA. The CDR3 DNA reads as TGTGCCAGCAGCCCGCGGGATTTCTATGGCTACACCTTC. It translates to CASSPRDFYGYTF. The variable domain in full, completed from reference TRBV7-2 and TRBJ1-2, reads GAGVSQSPSNKVTEKGKDVELRCDPISGHTALYWYRQSLGQGLEFLIYFQGNSAPDKSGLPSDRFSAERTGGSVSTLTIQRTQQEDSAVYLCASSPRDFYGYTFGSGTRLTVV.

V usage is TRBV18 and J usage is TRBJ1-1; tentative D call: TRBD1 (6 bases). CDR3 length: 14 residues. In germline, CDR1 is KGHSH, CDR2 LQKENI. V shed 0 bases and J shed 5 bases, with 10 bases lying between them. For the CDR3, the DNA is TGTGCCAGCTCACCACCCGAGGGGGTGACTGAAGCTTTCTTT. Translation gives CASSPPEGVTEAFF.

The CDR3 DNA sequence: TGTGCCAGCAGCCAAGAAGTCCAATGGTACGAGCAGTACTTC. This encodes CASSQEVQWYEQYF. This sequence joins TRBV4-2 and TRBJ2-7; D remains ambiguous. The V end was cut by 0 bases, the J end by 4 bases, with 10 bases between. Germline-derived CDR1 and CDR2 are LGHNA and YNFKEQ. The CDR3 is made up of 14 amino acids.

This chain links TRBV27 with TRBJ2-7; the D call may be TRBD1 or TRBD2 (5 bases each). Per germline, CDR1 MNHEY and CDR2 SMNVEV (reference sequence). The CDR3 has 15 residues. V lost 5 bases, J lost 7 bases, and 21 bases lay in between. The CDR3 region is CASSQMGPPKPEQYF. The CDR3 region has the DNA TGTGCCAGCAGTCAAATGGGACCTCCCAAGCCAGAGCAGTACTTC.

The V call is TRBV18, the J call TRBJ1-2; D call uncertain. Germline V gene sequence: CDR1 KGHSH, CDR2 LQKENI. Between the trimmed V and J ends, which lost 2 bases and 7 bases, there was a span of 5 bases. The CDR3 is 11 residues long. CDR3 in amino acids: CASSPGVGYTF. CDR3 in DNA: TGTGCCAGCTCACCAGGGGTTGGCTACACCTTC.

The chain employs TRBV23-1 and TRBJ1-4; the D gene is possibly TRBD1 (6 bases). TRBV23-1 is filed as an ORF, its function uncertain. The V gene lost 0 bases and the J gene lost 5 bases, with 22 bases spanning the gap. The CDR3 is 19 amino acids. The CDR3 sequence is CASSQSATGARRLNEKLFF. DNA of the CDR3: TGCGCCAGCAGTCAATCGGCGACAGGCGCTCGCCGATTGAATGAAAAACTGTTTTTT.

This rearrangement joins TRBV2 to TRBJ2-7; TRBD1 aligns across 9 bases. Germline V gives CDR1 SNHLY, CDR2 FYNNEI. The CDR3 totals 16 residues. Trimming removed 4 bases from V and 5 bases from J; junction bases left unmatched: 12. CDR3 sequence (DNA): TGTGCCAGCAGTGCAATACCGGGACAGGGAGTAGACGAGCAGTACTTC. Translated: CASSAIPGQGVDEQYF.

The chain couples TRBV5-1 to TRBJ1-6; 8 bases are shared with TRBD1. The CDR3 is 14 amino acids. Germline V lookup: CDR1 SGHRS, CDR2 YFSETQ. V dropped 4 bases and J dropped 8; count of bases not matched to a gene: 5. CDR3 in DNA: TGCGCCAGCAGCCCGGGACAGGTCGATTCACCCCTCCACTTT. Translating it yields CASSPGQVDSPLHF.

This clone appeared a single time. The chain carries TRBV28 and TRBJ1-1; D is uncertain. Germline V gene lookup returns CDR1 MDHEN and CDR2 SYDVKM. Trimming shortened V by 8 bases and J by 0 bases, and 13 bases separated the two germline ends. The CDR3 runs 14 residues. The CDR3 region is CASRAGLMNTEAFF. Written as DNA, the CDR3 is TGTGCCAGCCGGGCAGGCCTTATGAACACTGAAGCTTTCTTT.

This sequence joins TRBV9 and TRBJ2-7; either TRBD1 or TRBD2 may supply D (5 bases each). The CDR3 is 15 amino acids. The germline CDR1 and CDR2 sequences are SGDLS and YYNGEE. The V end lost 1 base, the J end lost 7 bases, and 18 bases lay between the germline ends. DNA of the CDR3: TGTGCCAGCAGCGTATCAACTGGGACCTCCGGGGAGCAGTACTTC. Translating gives CASSVSTGTSGEQYF.

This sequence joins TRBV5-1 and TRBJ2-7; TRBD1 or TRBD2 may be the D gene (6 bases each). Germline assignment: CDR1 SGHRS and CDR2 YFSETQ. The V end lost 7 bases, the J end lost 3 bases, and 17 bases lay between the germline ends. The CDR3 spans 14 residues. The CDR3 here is CASALGGSGYEQYF. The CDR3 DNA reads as TGCGCCAGCGCCCTAGGGGGGAGTGGCTACGAGCAGTACTTC.

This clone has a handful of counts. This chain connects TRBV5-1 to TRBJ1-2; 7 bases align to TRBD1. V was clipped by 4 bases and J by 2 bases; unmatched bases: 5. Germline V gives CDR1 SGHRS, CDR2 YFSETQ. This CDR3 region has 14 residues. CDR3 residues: CASSTGTVNYGYTF. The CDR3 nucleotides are TGCGCCAGCAGCACGGGGACAGTCAACTATGGCTACACCTTC.

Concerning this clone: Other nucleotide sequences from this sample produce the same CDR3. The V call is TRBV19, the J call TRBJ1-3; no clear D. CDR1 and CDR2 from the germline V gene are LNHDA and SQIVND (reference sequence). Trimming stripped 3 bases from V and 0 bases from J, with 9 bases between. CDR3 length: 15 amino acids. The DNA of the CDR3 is TGTGCCAGTAGTATCTCAGGAAGCTCTGGAAACACCATATATTTT. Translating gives CASSISGSSGNTIYF.

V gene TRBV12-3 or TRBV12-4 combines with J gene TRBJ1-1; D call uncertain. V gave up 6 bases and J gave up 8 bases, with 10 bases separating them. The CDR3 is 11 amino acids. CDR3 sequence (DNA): TGTGCCAGCAGCCTAGGGAACGAAGCTTTCTTT. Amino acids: CASSLGNEAFF.

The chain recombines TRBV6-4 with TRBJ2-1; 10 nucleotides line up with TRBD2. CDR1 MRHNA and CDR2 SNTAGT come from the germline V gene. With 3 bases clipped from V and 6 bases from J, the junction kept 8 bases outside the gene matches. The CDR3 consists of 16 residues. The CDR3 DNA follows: TGTGCCAGCAGTGAGCTAGCGGGGGTGACCCGCAATGAGCAGTTCTTC. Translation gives CASSELAGVTRNEQFF.

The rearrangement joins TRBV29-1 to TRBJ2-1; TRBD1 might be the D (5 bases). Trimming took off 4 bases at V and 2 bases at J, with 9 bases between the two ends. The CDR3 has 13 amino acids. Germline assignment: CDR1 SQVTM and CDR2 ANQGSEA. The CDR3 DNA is TGCAGCGTTGTCCAGGGTGCCTACAATGAGCAGTTCTTC. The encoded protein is CSVVQGAYNEQFF.

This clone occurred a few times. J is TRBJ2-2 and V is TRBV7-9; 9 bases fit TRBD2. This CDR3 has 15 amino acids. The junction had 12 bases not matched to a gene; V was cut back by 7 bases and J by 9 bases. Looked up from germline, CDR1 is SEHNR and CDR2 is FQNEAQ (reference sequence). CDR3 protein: CASTPGTSLHRELFF. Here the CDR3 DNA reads TGTGCCAGCACCCCGGGGACTAGCCTTCACCGGGAGCTGTTTTTT.

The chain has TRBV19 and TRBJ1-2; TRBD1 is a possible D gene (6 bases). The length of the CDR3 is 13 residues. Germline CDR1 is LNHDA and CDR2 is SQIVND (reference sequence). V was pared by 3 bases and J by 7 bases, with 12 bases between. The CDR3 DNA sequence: TGTGCCAGTAGTATTACAGGGTTTGCTGGCTACACCTTC. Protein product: CASSITGFAGYTF.

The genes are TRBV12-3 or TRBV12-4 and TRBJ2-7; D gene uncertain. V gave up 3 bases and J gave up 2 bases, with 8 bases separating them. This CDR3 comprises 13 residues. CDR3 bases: TGTGCCAGCAGTTTGGCCCCAACCTACGAGCAGTACTTC. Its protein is CASSLAPTYEQYF.

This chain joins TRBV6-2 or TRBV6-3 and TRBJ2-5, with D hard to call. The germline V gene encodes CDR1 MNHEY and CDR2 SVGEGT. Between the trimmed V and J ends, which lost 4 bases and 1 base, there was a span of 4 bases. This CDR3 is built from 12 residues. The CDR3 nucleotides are TGTGCCAGCAGTTGGTCCCAAGAGACCCAGTACTTC. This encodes CASSWSQETQYF.

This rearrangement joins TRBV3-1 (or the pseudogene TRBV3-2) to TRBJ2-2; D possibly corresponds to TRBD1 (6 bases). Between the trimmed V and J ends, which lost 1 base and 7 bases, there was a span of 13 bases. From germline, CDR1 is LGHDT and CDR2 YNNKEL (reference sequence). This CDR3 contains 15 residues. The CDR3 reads CASSQVQGRIGELFF. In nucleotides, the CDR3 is TGTGCCAGCAGCCAAGTTCAGGGGCGGATCGGGGAGCTGTTTTTT.

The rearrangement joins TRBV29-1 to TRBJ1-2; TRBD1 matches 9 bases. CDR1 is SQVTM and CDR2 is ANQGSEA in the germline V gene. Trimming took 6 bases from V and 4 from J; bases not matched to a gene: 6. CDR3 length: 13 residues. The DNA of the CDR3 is TGCAGCGTCTCCCGGGACAGGGCCTATGGCTACACCTTC. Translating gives CSVSRDRAYGYTF. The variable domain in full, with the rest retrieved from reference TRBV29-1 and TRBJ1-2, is SAVISQKPSRDICQRGTSLTIQCQVDSQVTMMFWYRQQPGQSLTLIATANQGSEATYESGFVIDKFPISRPNLTFSTLTVSNMSPEDSSIYLCSVSRDRAYGYTFGSGTRLTVV.

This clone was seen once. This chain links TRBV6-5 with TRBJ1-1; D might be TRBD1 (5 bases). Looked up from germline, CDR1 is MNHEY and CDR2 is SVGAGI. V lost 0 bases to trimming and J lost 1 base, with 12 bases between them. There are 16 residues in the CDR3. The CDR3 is CASSYSTVAANTEAFF. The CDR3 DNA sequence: TGTGCCAGCAGTTACTCGACAGTTGCGGCGAACACTGAAGCTTTCTTT.

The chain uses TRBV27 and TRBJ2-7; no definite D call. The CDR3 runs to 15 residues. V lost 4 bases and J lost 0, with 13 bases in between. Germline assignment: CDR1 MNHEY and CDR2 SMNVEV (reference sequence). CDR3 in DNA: TGTGCCAGCAGTTCCTCCTTTCGCACCTCCTACGAGCAGTACTTC. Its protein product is CASSSSFRTSYEQYF.

The DNA of the CDR3 is TGTGCCAGCAGCCCCGGGGGGGGAAGTGGAAACACCATATATTTT. Residues: CASSPGGGSGNTIYF. This sequence joins TRBV5-4 and TRBJ1-3; the D gene is possibly TRBD1 (5 bases). The CDR3 spans 15 residues. V lost 4 bases, J lost 3 bases, and 14 bases lay in between. CDR1 is SGHNT and CDR2 is YYREEE in the germline V gene (reference sequence). Variable domain in full (rest from reference TRBV5-4 and TRBJ1-3): ETGVTQSPTHLIKTRGQQVTLRCSSQSGHNTVSWYQQALGQGPQFIFQYYREEENGRGNFPPRFSGLQFPNYSSELNVNALELDDSALYLCASSPGGGSGNTIYFGEGSWLTVV.

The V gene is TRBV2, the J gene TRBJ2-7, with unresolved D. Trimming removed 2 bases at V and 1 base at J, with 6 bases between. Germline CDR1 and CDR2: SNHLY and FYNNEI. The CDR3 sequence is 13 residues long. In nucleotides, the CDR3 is TGTGCCAGCAGTGAAAGGAATTCCTACGAGCAGTACTTC. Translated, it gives CASSERNSYEQYF.

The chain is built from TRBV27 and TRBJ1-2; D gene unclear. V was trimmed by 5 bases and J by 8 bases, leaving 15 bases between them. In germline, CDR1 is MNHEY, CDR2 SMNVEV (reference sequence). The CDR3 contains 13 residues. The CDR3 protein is CASSQTLPGGYTF. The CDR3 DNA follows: TGTGCCAGCAGTCAGACACTACCCGGAGGCTACACCTTC.